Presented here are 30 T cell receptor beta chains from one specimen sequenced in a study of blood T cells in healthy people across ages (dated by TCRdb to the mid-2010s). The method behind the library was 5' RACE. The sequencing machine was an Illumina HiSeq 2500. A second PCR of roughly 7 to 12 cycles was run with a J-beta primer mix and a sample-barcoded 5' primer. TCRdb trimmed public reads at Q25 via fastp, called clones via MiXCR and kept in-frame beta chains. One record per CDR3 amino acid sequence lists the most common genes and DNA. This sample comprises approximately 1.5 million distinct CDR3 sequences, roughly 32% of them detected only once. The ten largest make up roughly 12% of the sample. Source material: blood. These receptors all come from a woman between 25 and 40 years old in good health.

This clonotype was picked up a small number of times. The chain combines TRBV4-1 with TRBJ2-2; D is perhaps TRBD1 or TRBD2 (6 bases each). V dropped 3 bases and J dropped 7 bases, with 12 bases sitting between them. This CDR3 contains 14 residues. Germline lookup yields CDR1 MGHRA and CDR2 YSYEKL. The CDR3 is CASSHPGGGGELFF. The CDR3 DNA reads TGCGCCAGCAGCCACCCCGGGGGCGGCGGGGAGCTGTTTTTT.

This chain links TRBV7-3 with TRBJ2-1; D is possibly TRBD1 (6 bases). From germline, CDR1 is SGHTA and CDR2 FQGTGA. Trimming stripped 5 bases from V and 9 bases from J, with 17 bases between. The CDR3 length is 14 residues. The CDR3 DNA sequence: TGTGCCAGCAGCACCACACAGGGTGGGACTGAGCAGTTCTTC. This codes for CASSTTQGGTEQFF.

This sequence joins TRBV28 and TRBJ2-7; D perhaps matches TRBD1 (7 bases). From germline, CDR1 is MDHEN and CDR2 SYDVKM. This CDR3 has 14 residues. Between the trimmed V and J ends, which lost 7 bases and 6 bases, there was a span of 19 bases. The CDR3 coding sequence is TGTGCCAGCACCTCAGTTGGAGGGGGCATCGAGCAGTACTTC. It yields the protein CASTSVGGGIEQYF.

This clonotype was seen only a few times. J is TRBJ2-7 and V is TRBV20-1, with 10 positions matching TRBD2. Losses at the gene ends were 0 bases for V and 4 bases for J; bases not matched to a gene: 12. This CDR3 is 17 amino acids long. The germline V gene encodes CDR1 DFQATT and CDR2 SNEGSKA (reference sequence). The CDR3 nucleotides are TGCAGTGCTAGAGATTCCTTCGAAAGGACTAGCGGTTACGAGCAGTACTTC. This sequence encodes CSARDSFERTSGYEQYF.

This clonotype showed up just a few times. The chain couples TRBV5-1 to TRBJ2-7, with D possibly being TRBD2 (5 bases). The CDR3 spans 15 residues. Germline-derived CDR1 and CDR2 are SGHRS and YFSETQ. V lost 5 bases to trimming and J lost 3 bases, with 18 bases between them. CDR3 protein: CASSVGVFGDYEQYF. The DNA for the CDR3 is TGCGCCAGCAGTGTCGGGGTTTTTGGGGACTACGAGCAGTACTTC.

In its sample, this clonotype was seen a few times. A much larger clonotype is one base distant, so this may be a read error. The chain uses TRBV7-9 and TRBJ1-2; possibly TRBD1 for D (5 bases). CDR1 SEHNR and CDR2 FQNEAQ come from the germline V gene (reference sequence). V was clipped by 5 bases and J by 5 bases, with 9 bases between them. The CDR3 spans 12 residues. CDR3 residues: CASSEDTYGYTF. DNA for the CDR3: TGTGCCAGCAGCGAGGACACTTATGGCTACACCTTC.

The CDR3 reads CSARNRLSYEQYF. In DNA form, the CDR3 reads TGCAGTGCTAGGAACAGGCTCTCCTACGAGCAGTACTTC. This chain joins TRBV20-1 and TRBJ2-7; D is perhaps TRBD1 (5 bases). V lost 3 bases to trimming and J lost 0 bases, with 9 bases between them. This CDR3 has 13 amino acids. Looked up from germline, CDR1 is DFQATT and CDR2 is SNEGSKA (reference sequence).

The CDR3 loop reads CSAPVDFTDTQYF. CDR3 coding DNA: TGCAGTGCACCGGTCGATTTCACAGATACGCAGTATTTT. The chain employs TRBV20-1 and TRBJ2-3; D not resolved. Germline CDR1 DFQATT, CDR2 SNEGSKA (reference sequence). V was cut by 6 bases and J by 2 bases, with 12 bases left in between. The CDR3 is 13 residues long.

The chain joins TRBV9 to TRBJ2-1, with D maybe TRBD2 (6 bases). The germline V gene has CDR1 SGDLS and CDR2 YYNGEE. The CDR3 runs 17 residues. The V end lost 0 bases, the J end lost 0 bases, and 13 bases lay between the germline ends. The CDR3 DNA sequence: TGTGCCAGCAGCGTAGCCGTTAGCGGTATCTCCTACAATGAGCAGTTCTTC. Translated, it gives CASSVAVSGISYNEQFF.

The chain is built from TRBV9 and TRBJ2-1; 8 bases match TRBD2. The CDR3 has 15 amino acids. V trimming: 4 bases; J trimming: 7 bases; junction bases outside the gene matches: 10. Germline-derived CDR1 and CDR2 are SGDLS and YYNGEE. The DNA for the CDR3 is TGTGCCAGCAGCACCGGGGGGGGCCTTCGGAATGAGCAGTTCTTC. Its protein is CASSTGGGLRNEQFF.

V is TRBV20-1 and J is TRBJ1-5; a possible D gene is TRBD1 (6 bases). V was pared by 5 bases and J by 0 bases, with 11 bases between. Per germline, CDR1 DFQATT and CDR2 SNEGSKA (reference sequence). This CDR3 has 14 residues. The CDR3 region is CSASDRSSNQPQHF. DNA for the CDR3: TGCAGTGCTTCCGACAGGAGTAGCAATCAGCCCCAGCATTTT.

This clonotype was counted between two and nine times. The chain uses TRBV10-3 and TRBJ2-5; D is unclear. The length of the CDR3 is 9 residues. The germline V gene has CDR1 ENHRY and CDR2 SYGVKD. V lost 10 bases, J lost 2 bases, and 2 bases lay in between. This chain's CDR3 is CATQETQYF. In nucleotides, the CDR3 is TGTGCCACACAAGAGACCCAGTACTTC.

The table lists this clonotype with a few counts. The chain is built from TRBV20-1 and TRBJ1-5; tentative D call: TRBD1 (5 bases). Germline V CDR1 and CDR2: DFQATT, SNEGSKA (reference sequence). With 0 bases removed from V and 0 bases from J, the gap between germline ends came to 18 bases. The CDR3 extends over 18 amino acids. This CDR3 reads CSARDHWTRVDSNQPQHF. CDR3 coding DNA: TGCAGTGCTAGAGATCACTGGACAAGAGTGGATAGCAATCAGCCCCAGCATTTT.

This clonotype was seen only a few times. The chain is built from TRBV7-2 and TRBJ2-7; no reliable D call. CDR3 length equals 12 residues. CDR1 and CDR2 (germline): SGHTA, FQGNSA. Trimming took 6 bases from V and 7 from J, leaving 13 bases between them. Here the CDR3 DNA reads TGTGCCAGCAGAGTGACCGGCTGGGAGCAGTACTTC. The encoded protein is CASRVTGWEQYF.

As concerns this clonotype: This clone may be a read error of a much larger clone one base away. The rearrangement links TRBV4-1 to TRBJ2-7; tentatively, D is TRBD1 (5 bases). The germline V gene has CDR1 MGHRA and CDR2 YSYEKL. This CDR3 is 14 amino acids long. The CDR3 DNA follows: TGCGCCAGCGGCCAAGATACAGGATACGACGAGCAGTACTTC. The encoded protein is CASGQDTGYDEQYF.

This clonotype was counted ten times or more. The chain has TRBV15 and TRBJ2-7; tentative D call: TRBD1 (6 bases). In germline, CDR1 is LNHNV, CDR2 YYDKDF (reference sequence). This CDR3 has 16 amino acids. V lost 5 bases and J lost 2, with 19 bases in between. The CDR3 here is CATSSGALRSPYEQYF. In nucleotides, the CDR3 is TGTGCCACCAGCTCAGGGGCCCTTCGGTCTCCCTACGAGCAGTACTTC.

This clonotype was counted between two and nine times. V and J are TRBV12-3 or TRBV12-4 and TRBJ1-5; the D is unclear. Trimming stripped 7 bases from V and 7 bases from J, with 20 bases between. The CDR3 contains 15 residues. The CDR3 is CASNSGPSFDQPQHF. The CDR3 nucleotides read TGTGCCAGCAACTCCGGACCTTCTTTCGACCAGCCCCAGCATTTT.

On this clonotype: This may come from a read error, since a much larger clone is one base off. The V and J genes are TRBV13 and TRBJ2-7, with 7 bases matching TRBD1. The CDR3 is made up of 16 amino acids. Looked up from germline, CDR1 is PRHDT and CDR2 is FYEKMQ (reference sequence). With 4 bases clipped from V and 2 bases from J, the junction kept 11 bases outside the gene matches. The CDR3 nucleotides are TGTGCCAGCAGCTCGTCAGGACAGGCGACCGCCTACGAGCAGTACTTC. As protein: CASSSSGQATAYEQYF.

The CDR3 DNA follows: TGTGCCAGCAGCGGTCGAGGGGGTGGTAGCTACAACCTCGGCAATGAGCAGTTCTTC. Translated, it gives CASSGRGGGSYNLGNEQFF. The rearrangement joins TRBV11-2 to TRBJ2-1; weak D call: TRBD1 (6 bases). Germline CDR1 SGHAT, CDR2 FQNNGV. V gave up 5 bases and J gave up 6 bases, with 29 bases separating them. The CDR3 extends over 19 amino acids.

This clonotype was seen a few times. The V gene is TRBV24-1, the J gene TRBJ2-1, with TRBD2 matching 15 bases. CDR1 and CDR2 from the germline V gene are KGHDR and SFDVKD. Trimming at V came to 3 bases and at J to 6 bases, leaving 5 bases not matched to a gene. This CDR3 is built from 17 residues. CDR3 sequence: CATSDPGLAGGVNEQFF. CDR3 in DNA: TGTGCCACCAGTGATCCTGGACTAGCGGGAGGGGTCAATGAGCAGTTCTTC.

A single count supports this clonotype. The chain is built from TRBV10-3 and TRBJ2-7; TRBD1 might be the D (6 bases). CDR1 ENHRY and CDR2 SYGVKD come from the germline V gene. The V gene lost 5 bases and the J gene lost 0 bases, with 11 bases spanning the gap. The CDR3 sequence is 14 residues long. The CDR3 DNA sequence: TGTGCCATCAGTCGACAGGCCGACTCCTACGAGCAGTACTTC. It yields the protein CAISRQADSYEQYF.

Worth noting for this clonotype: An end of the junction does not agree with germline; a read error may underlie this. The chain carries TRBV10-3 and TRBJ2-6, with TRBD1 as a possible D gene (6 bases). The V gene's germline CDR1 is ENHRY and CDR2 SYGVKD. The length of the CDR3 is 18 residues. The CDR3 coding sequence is TGTGCCATCAGTGACAAAGGTCGTGACAGGTCTGGGGCCAACGTCCGGACTTTC. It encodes CAISDKGRDRSGANVRTF.

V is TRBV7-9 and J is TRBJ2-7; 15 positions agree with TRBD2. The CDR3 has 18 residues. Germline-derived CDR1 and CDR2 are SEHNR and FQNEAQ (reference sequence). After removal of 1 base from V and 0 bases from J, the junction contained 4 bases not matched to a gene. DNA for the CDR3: TGTGCCAGCAGCTTAGGGGGGACTAGCGGGGGGAGCTCCTACGAGCAGTACTTC. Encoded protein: CASSLGGTSGGSSYEQYF. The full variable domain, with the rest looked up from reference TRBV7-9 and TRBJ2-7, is DTGVSQNPRHKITKRGQNVTFRCDPISEHNRLYWYRQTLGQGPEFLTYFQNEAQLEKSRLLSDRFSAERPKGSFSTLEIQRTEQGDSAMYLCASSLGGTSGGSSYEQYFGPGTRLTVT.

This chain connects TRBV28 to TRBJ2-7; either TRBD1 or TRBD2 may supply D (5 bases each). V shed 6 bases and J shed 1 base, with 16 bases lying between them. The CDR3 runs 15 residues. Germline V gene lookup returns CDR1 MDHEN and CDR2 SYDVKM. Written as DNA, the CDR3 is TGTGCCAGCAGGAAGATGGACGGGGCTTCCTACGAGCAGTACTTC. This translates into CASRKMDGASYEQYF. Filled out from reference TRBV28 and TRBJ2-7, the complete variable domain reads DVKVTQSSRYLVKRTGEKVFLECVQDMDHENMFWYRQDPGLGLRLIYFSYDVKMKEKGDIPEGYSVSREKKERFSLILESASTNQTSMYLCASRKMDGASYEQYFGPGTRLTVT.

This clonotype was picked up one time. The CDR3 loop is CASSKGDRGGWETQYF. In nucleotides, the CDR3 is TGTGCCAGCAGTAAGGGGGACAGGGGAGGATGGGAGACCCAGTACTTC. This sequence joins TRBV25-1 and TRBJ2-5; 10 nucleotides line up with TRBD1. Unmatched junction bases numbered 11, after V lost 5 bases and J lost 5 bases. The CDR3 runs to 16 residues. The germline gives CDR1 MGHDK, CDR2 SYGVNS.

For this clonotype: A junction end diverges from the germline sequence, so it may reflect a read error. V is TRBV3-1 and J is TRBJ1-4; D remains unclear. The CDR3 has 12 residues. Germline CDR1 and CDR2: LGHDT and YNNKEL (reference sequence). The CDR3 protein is CASSQRSEKRFF. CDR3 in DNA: TGTGCCAGCTCCCAAAGGAGCGAAAAACGGTTTTTT.

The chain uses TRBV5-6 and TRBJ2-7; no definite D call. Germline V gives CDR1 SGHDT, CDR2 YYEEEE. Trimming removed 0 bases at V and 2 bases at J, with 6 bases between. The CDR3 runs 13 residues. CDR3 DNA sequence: TGTGCCAGCAGCTTGGCGCAGGCCTACGAGCAGTACTTC. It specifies CASSLAQAYEQYF.

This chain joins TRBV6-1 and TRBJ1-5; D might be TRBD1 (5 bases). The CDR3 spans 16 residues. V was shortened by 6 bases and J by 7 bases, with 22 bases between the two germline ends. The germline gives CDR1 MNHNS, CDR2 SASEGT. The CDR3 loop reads CASSQRGLSGRQPQHF. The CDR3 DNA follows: TGTGCCAGCAGCCAAAGGGGCCTCTCTGGAAGGCAGCCCCAGCATTTT.

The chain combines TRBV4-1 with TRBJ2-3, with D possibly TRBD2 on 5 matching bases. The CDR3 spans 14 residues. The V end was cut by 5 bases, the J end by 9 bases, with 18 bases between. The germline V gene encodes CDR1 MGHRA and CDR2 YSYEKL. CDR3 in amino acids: CASSFAPEGVTQYF. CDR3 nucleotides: TGCGCCAGCAGCTTCGCACCAGAGGGAGTCACGCAGTATTTT.

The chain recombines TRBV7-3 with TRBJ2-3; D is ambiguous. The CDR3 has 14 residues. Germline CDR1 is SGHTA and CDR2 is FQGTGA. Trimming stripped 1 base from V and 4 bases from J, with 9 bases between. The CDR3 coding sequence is TGTGCCAGCAGCTTAAACAGTTTACCAGATACGCAGTATTTT. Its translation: CASSLNSLPDTQYF.